This TCR beta chain was obtained from a study of cytomegalovirus exposure and HLA in healthy donors. Study-level background: From donors who were HLA-typed, an early data release held around 80 million unique TCRs.

13 Jbeta primers and 60 Vbeta primers were used for the PCR. The method was immunoSEQ multiplex PCR; TCRdb's version includes in-frame clones alone and lacks a portion of them. This table lists 200,000 to 250,000 clones. Findings and caveats of the study: In a later analysis, TCR association rates varied by HLA locus: DRB1 most, HLA-C fewest. The investigators catalogued 150 to 200 TCR beta chains as cytomegalovirus-associated.

V was clipped by 7 bases and J by 0 bases; unmatched bases: 7. There are 14 residues in the CDR3. Germline V CDR1 and CDR2: SQVTM, ANQGSEA. Concerning this clone itself: Its antigen is unknown.

The sequenced sample consisted of PBMCs. The source of this sequence is a girl aged 2 to 10 in good health and CMV-seropositive. The gene calls are TRBV29-1 and TRBJ2-3; 7 nucleotides align to TRBD2. The CDR3 DNA reads TGCAGCGGATTACTAGCGCCAAGCACAGATACGCAGTATTTT. Protein product: CSGLLAPSTDTQYF.